This T cell receptor (beta chain) was retrieved from a study of blood T cell repertoires in COVID-19. Self-reported history from a screening survey and questionnaire set each donor's cohort. The CDR3 is 13 residues long. The J segment lost 2 bases and the V segment lost 10 bases, leaving 8 bases of the junction unmatched. CDR1 is LNHDA, CDR2 SQIVND, per germline (reference sequence). Assay: immunoSEQ multiplex PCR; the TCRdb copy retains only in-frame clones and omits some. There are approximately 270,000 clones in the sample; just over 85% occur only once, and over 1.5% lies in the top ten. The sequence derives from a man in his forties who had recovered from COVID-19. Material: PBMCs or T cells enriched from blood (not recorded which). The chain recombines TRBV19 with TRBJ2-7; 7 positions match TRBD2. CDR3 region: CATQGGSTYEQYF. The CDR3 nucleotides read TGTGCCACCCAGGGAGGGTCCACCTACGAGCAGTACTTC.